What follows are 20 T cell receptor beta chains derived from one specimen sequenced in a study of PD-1 blockade in mismatch repair-deficient tumors (dated by TCRdb to the late 2010s). Receptor amplification or capture employed the immunoSEQ multiplex PCR assay. Sourced from immuneACCESS, this table was stored by TCRdb with only in-frame sequences that have V and J called. A share of the clones is absent; for the studies checked, an unresolved V gene accounts for under half, and the remainder has no known explanation. This sample comprises approximately 110,000 clones, around three quarters of them detected only once. Around 4.7% of the sample goes to the ten largest clones. The sequencing used peripheral blood, collected just over 59 weeks after starting pembrolizumab. These TCRs come from an adult with mismatch repair-deficient cancer.

The chain joins TRBV5-4 to TRBJ2-5; D is possibly TRBD2 (5 bases). The V gene's germline CDR1 is SGHNT and CDR2 YYREEE (reference sequence). V dropped 4 bases and J dropped 3 bases, with 7 bases sitting between them. The CDR3 runs 12 residues. The CDR3 coding sequence is TGTGCCAGCAGCAGCGGAGAAGAGACCCAGTACTTC. Residues: CASSSGEETQYF.

V is TRBV2 and J is TRBJ1-2; a weak D match, TRBD1 (5 bases). CDR3 length: 14 amino acids. Per the germline V gene, CDR1 is SNHLY and CDR2 is FYNNEI. V was pared by 7 bases and J by 8 bases, with 20 bases between. DNA for the CDR3: TGTGCCAGCAACCTGGCGGCAGGGCTGACGGGCTACACCTTC. Protein sequence: CASNLAAGLTGYTF.

There are many counts of this clone. The J gene is TRBJ2-1, the V gene TRBV30; 13 bases line up with TRBD2. Trimming removed 2 bases from V and 10 bases from J; junction bases left unmatched: 5. The germline V gene encodes CDR1 GTSNPN and CDR2 SVGIG (reference sequence). The CDR3 loop spans 14 amino acids. CDR3 DNA: TGTGCCTGGAGTATCCAACTAGCGGGAGGGGAGCAGTTCTTC. Translating it yields CAWSIQLAGGEQFF.

The chain is built from TRBV25-1 and TRBJ1-1; weak D call: TRBD1 (6 bases). Trimming removed 4 bases at V and 6 bases at J, with 9 bases between. Germline V gives CDR1 MGHDK, CDR2 SYGVNS. CDR3 length equals 12 residues. In nucleotides, the CDR3 is TGTGCCAGCAGTGGAGGGGGGGCTGAAGCTTTCTTT. Translation: CASSGGGAEAFF. The entire variable domain, with the rest obtained from reference TRBV25-1 and TRBJ1-1, is as follows: EADIYQTPRYLVIGTGKKITLECSQTMGHDKMYWYQQDPGMELHLIHYSYGVNSTEKGDLSSESTVSRIRTEHFPLTLESARPSHTSQYLCASSGGGAEAFFGQGTRLTVV.

V gene TRBV6-6 combines with J gene TRBJ2-5, with D maybe TRBD1 (7 bases). V was cut by 6 bases and J by 4 bases, with 12 bases left in between. Germline assignment: CDR1 MNHNY and CDR2 SVGAGI (reference sequence). The CDR3 covers 13 residues. CDR3: CASSQGGGETQYF. In DNA, the CDR3 is TGTGCCAGCAGCCAGGGGGGAGGAGAGACCCAGTACTTC.

Here the CDR3 DNA reads TGTGCCAGCAGCTTGGATACGGGTCTCGAAGCTTTCTTT. The encoded protein is CASSLDTGLEAFF. The V gene is TRBV7-9, the J gene TRBJ1-1; D uncertain. This CDR3 has 13 amino acids. The germline V gene has CDR1 SEHNR and CDR2 FQNEAQ (reference sequence). Trimming pared 3 bases from V and 8 bases from J, leaving 13 bases between.

On this clone itself: Compared with germline, one end of the junction differs, possibly owing to a read error. This CDR3 is also generated by other DNA sequences in the sample. DNA of the CDR3: TGCGCCAGCAGCGAGACGAACACCGGGGAGCTGTTTTTT. It specifies CASSETNTGELFF. This sequence joins TRBV5-6 and TRBJ2-2; D is undetermined. Germline CDR1 is SGHDT and CDR2 is YYEEEE. The CDR3 extends over 13 amino acids.

The genes are TRBV5-1 and TRBJ2-7; 9 bases fit TRBD1. With V trimmed by 2 bases and J by 2 bases, 8 bases remained unmatched. This CDR3 contains 16 residues. Germline V lookup: CDR1 SGHRS, CDR2 YFSETQ. CDR3 nucleotides: TGCGCCAGCAGCTTCGGGGGGACAGGGAGAACCTACGAGCAGTACTTC. It yields the protein CASSFGGTGRTYEQYF.

This clone has only a few counts. The CDR3 DNA is TGTGCCAGCAGCAATGTCCGGGAGAACACTGAAGCTTTCTTT. Translating gives CASSNVRENTEAFF. This chain joins TRBV21-1 and TRBJ1-1. TRBV21-1 is designated a pseudogene. This CDR3 comprises 14 residues.

The chain employs TRBV5-8 and TRBJ1-1; TRBD1 is a possible D gene (6 bases). V dropped 2 bases and J dropped 5 bases, with 13 bases sitting between them. The CDR3 spans 14 residues. The V gene's germline CDR1 is SGHTS and CDR2 YDEGEE. The CDR3 reads CASSFEGGKTEAFF. As DNA, the CDR3 is TGTGCCAGCAGCTTCGAGGGGGGGAAAACTGAAGCTTTCTTT.

This clone was seen once. The chain links TRBV19 to TRBJ2-1; 8 bases are a match to TRBD2. The trim removed 7 bases at V and 2 bases at J, leaving 4 bases unmatched. Germline V lookup: CDR1 LNHDA, CDR2 SQIVND (reference sequence). The CDR3 runs 14 residues. CDR3 amino acids: CASIPAGAYNEQFF. CDR3 DNA sequence: TGTGCCAGTATTCCAGCGGGAGCCTACAATGAGCAGTTCTTC.

The rearrangement joins TRBV5-4 to TRBJ1-2, with 7 nucleotides matching TRBD1. The CDR3 length is 14 residues. Germline loops: CDR1 SGHNT, CDR2 YYREEE (reference sequence). The V gene end was trimmed by 3 bases and the J gene end by 4 bases; junction bases not matched to a gene: 6. In DNA form, the CDR3 reads TGTGCCAGCAGCTGGGGGGACAGCCCCTATGGCTACACCTTC. It translates to CASSWGDSPYGYTF.

V and J are TRBV7-9 and TRBJ1-5; 12 nucleotides line up with TRBD1. From germline, CDR1 is SEHNR and CDR2 FQNEAQ (reference sequence). This CDR3 has 16 residues. The V and J ends lost 2 bases and 7 bases, in that order; junction bases with no gene match: 6. As DNA, the CDR3 is TGTGCCAGCAGCTTATGGGATGGGACAGGGGGCCAGCCCCAGCATTTT. This translates into CASSLWDGTGGQPQHF.

The V gene is TRBV5-1, the J gene TRBJ2-1, with 12 bases aligning to TRBD2. CDR1 is SGHRS and CDR2 is YFSETQ in the germline V gene. Trimming removed 5 bases from V and 4 bases from J; junction bases left unmatched: 7. The CDR3 runs to 16 residues. In DNA form, the CDR3 reads TGCGCCAGCAGTCCGCAAGGACTAGCGGGGTACAATGAGCAGTTCTTC. Amino acids: CASSPQGLAGYNEQFF.

The genes are TRBV20-1 and TRBJ2-1; D call uncertain. V lost 5 bases, J lost 5 bases, and 4 bases lay in between. The CDR3 is 10 residues long. Germline-derived CDR1 and CDR2 are DFQATT and SNEGSKA (reference sequence). The CDR3 coding sequence is TGCAGTGCTGGTAACAATGAGCAGTTCTTC. This translates into CSAGNNEQFF.

CDR3 nucleotide sequence: TGTGCCAGCAGTCTCACAGGGGCCGAGACCCAGTACTTC. Encoded protein: CASSLTGAETQYF. V and J are TRBV6-5 and TRBJ2-5, with 7 bases aligning to TRBD1. Losses at the gene ends were 5 bases for V and 5 bases for J; bases not matched to a gene: 5. Germline V gene sequence: CDR1 MNHEY, CDR2 SVGAGI. CDR3 length: 13 residues.

Regarding this clone: Other DNA sequences in the sample encode the same CDR3. The chain couples TRBV7-8 to TRBJ1-4; TRBD1 matches at 9 bases. The germline V gene has CDR1 SGHVS and CDR2 FQNEAQ. The junction had 6 bases not matched to a gene; V was cut back by 2 bases and J by 8 bases. This CDR3 contains 15 residues. The CDR3 region has the DNA TGTGCCAGCAGCTTATCGGGACAGGGAGGCGAAAAACTGTTTTTT. Translated, it gives CASSLSGQGGEKLFF.

V is TRBV9 and J is TRBJ1-1, with D unclear. The CDR3 has 11 amino acids. The germline V and J ends were trimmed by 6 bases and 4 bases, with 7 bases remaining between them. The germline V gene encodes CDR1 SGDLS and CDR2 YYNGEE. This chain's CDR3 is CASTSGTEAFF. DNA for the CDR3: TGTGCCAGCACCTCAGGCACTGAAGCTTTCTTT. Variable domain in full (rest from reference TRBV9 and TRBJ1-1): DSGVTQTPKHLITATGQRVTLRCSPRSGDLSVYWYQQSLDQGLQFLIQYYNGEERAKGNILERFSAQQFPDLHSELNLSSLELGDSALYFCASTSGTEAFFGQGTRLTVV.

This clone was counted once. The chain couples TRBV7-9 to TRBJ1-4; no clear D gene. The CDR3 covers 15 residues. Looked up from germline, CDR1 is SEHNR and CDR2 is FQNEAQ (reference sequence). The ends were cut back, 5 bases at V and 0 bases at J, with 10 bases in the middle. CDR3 region: CASSPLAATNEKLFF. CDR3 bases: TGTGCCAGCAGCCCGCTGGCAGCAACTAATGAAAAACTGTTTTTT.

The rearrangement joins TRBV6-4 to TRBJ2-1; 8 bases agree with TRBD2. CDR3 length equals 18 residues. After removal of 2 bases from V and 0 bases from J, the junction contained 9 bases not matched to a gene. Per germline, CDR1 MRHNA and CDR2 SNTAGT. The CDR3 coding sequence is TGTGCCAGCAGTGACACAAGACTAGCGACAAGCTCCTACAATGAGCAGTTCTTC. It specifies CASSDTRLATSSYNEQFF.